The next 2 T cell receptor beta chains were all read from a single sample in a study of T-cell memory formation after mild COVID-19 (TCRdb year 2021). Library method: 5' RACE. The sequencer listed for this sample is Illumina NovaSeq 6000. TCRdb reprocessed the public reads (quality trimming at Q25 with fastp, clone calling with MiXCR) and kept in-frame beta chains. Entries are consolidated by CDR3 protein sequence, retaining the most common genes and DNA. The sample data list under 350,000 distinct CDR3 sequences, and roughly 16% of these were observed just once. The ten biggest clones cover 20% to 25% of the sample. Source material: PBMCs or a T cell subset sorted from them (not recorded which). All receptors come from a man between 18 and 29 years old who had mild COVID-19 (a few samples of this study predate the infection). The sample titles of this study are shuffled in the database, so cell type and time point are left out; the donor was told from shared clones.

CDR3 bases: TGTGCCAGCAGTCCCCTCGTAGCGGGGGGCCAAGAGACCCAGTACTTC. It codes for CASSPLVAGGQETQYF. The chain joins TRBV12-3 or TRBV12-4 to TRBJ2-5, with 10 bases identical to TRBD2. After removal of 5 bases from V and 1 base from J, the junction contained 7 bases not matched to a gene. This CDR3 comprises 16 residues.

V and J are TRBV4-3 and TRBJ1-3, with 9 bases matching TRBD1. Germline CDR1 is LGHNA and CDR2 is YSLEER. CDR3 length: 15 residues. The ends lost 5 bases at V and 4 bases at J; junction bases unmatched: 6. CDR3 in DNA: TGCGCCAGCAGCGTGGGACAGGGCCTAGGAAACACCATATATTTT. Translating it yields CASSVGQGLGNTIYF.